This TCR beta chain was profiled in a study of response to subunit inactivated influenza vaccine. This clonotype was seen only a few times. TCRdb fed the RT-PCR reads into MiXCR, producing one record per CDR3 protein. The sample lists about 620,000 distinct CDR3 sequences, about an eighth occurring once. The germline CDR1 and CDR2 sequences are SGHVS and FNYEAQ. This CDR3 contains 14 residues. Trimming removed 3 bases from V and 3 bases from J, with 8 bases in between. The sequence derives from a man aged 45 to 65 who received an inactivated influenza vaccine. The sample in question was PBMCs from blood, obtained on the day of vaccination. The chain joins TRBV7-6 to TRBJ2-2, with no clear D. This chain's CDR3 is CASSFTDYTGELFF. The CDR3 DNA reads TGTGCCAGCAGCTTTACAGATTACACCGGGGAGCTGTTTTTT.